Following are 32 T cell receptor beta chains from one sample sequenced in a study of blood T cells in healthy people across ages. A sample-barcoded 5' primer and a J-beta primer mix were used in a second PCR of roughly 7 to 11 cycles. A single record per CDR3 protein comes from TCRdb applying MiXCR to the 5' RACE reads. The sample consists of around 800,000 distinct CDR3 sequences, roughly 25% of them appearing once. These data also formed part of another study, on T cells of mothers and their children.

Sequenced input: blood. The receptors were sampled from a boy under 18 in good health.

This clonotype was found a few times. A much larger clone lies one base from this, so it may be a read error. This chain links TRBV2 with TRBJ2-7, with D uncertain. CDR1 is SNHLY and CDR2 is FYNNEI in the germline V gene. The CDR3 runs to 11 residues. The CDR3 is CASRSHSERYF. CDR3 in DNA: TGTGCCAGCAGGAGCCACAGCGAGCGGTACTTC.

The V call is TRBV7-2, the J call TRBJ2-5, with 7 bases fitting TRBD2. Near its end, the DNA agrees better with TRBJ2-7, so the J call may be wrong. The CDR3 length is 14 residues. Germline loops: CDR1 SGHTA, CDR2 FQGNSA. In DNA, the CDR3 is TGTGCCAGCAACTGCTCCGGGAGGCGTTACGAGCAGTACTTC. Encoded protein: CASNCSGRRYEQYF.

This clonotype was seen a handful of times. V is TRBV27 and J is TRBJ2-2; maybe TRBD1 (6 bases). The CDR3 is made up of 14 amino acids. CDR1 and CDR2 (germline): MNHEY, SMNVEV (reference sequence). The ends were cut back, 9 bases at V and 4 bases at J, with 15 bases in the middle. The DNA for the CDR3 is TGTGCCAGTAGAACAGGGCAAGCCACCGGGGAGCTGTTTTTT. As protein: CASRTGQATGELFF.

The chain couples TRBV4-1 to TRBJ2-5, with TRBD2 matching over 9 bases. The J call may be in error: the DNA end matches TRBJ2-7 better. Per germline, CDR1 MGHRA and CDR2 YSYEKL. The CDR3 covers 14 residues. The CDR3 nucleotides are TGCGCCAGCAGCGAACCTAGCGGGACCTACGAGCAGTACTTC. This sequence encodes CASSEPSGTYEQYF.

The chain employs TRBV9 and TRBJ2-7; a weak D match, TRBD2 (6 bases). V was pared by 0 bases and J by 6 bases, with 10 bases between. The CDR3 is 13 amino acids. CDR1 SGDLS and CDR2 YYNGEE come from the germline V gene. CDR3 residues: CASSVGAGSEQYF. As DNA, the CDR3 is TGTGCCAGCAGCGTAGGTGCGGGGTCCGAGCAGTACTTC.

The chain combines TRBV5-1 with TRBJ1-2, with no clear D. V was clipped by 4 bases and J by 7 bases, with 20 bases between them. The germline V gene has CDR1 SGHRS and CDR2 YFSETQ. This CDR3 region has 15 residues. In DNA form, the CDR3 reads TGCGCCAGCAGCGATGGGAGCCGACCGCCTTGTGGCTACACCTTC. Residues: CASSDGSRPPCGYTF.

This clonotype was observed a handful of times. V is TRBV2 and J is TRBJ2-7; no reliable D call. From germline, CDR1 is SNHLY and CDR2 FYNNEI. Trimming shortened V by 6 bases and J by 5 bases, and 14 bases separated the two germline ends. The CDR3 totals 13 residues. As DNA, the CDR3 is TGTGCCAGCAGGAAGTCCGGCGGCGACGAGCAGTACTTC. Amino acid sequence: CASRKSGGDEQYF.

The chain uses TRBV7-9 and TRBJ1-2; no reliable D call. Germline lookup yields CDR1 SEHNR and CDR2 FQNEAQ (reference sequence). This CDR3 has 12 amino acids. The germline V and J ends were trimmed by 4 bases and 6 bases, with 9 bases remaining between them. CDR3 sequence: CASSSLGDGYTF. CDR3 coding DNA: TGTGCCAGCAGCTCCCTGGGTGATGGCTACACCTTC.

This rearrangement joins TRBV5-1 to TRBJ2-5; 7 bases are shared with TRBD1. The CDR3 is made up of 15 amino acids. The V gene's germline CDR1 is SGHRS and CDR2 YFSETQ. Losses at the gene ends were 1 base for V and 4 bases for J; bases not matched to a gene: 7. CDR3 DNA: TGCGCCAGCAGCTTGATGGGGCCAGGGGGAGAGACCCAGTACTTC. Translated, it gives CASSLMGPGGETQYF.

The chain is built from TRBV12-3 or TRBV12-4 and TRBJ2-5; D remains ambiguous. This CDR3 comprises 14 residues. Trimming pared 6 bases from V and 5 bases from J, leaving 16 bases between. The CDR3 DNA is TGTGCCAGCAGGCTGGGATCGAAGAGGGAGACCCAGTACTTC. Encoded protein: CASRLGSKRETQYF.

This clonotype was picked up a small number of times. The chain links TRBV20-1 to TRBJ2-5, with 8 bases matching TRBD1. Germline lookup yields CDR1 DFQATT and CDR2 SNEGSKA (reference sequence). V was pared by 5 bases and J by 1 base, with 6 bases of the junction left unmatched. This CDR3 is 14 amino acids long. The CDR3 here is CSAGDRSPQETQYF. The CDR3 coding sequence is TGCAGTGCTGGGGACAGGAGCCCCCAAGAGACCCAGTACTTC.

The chain combines TRBV5-1 with TRBJ2-5; 8 bases agree with TRBD1. The CDR3 loop spans 15 amino acids. Trimming cost V 7 bases and J 5 bases; bases outside gene matches: 13. Germline V gives CDR1 SGHRS, CDR2 YFSETQ. The CDR3 nucleotides read TGCGCCAGCCGGCTAGTGACAGGGGAAGAGGAGACCCAGTACTTC. Translation: CASRLVTGEEETQYF.

The chain uses TRBV15 and TRBJ2-3, with D tentatively TRBD1 (6 bases). V was trimmed by 1 base and J by 9 bases, leaving 17 bases between them. This CDR3 region has 15 residues. CDR1 is LNHNV, CDR2 YYDKDF, per germline (reference sequence). The CDR3 spells CATSRVPGAGGTQYF. In nucleotides, the CDR3 is TGTGCCACCAGCAGAGTTCCAGGGGCTGGAGGCACGCAGTATTTT.

The chain is built from TRBV7-8 and TRBJ2-1, with 7 bases identical to TRBD2. CDR1 is SGHVS and CDR2 is FQNEAQ in the germline V gene. The CDR3 covers 14 residues. The trim removed 5 bases at V and 8 bases at J, leaving 9 bases unmatched. As DNA, the CDR3 is TGTGCCAGCAGCCCCGGACTAGACCACGATGAGCAGTTCTTC. It translates to CASSPGLDHDEQFF.

This sequence joins TRBV19 and TRBJ2-1, with D unclear. From germline, CDR1 is LNHDA and CDR2 SQIVND (reference sequence). V was trimmed by 4 bases and J by 1 base, leaving 11 bases between them. This CDR3 is 15 amino acids long. The CDR3 sequence is CASSNLRGSYNEQFF. CDR3 nucleotides: TGTGCCAGTAGTAACCTTCGTGGGTCCTACAATGAGCAGTTCTTC.

The gene calls are TRBV5-1 and TRBJ1-4; 9 positions agree with TRBD1. The V gene's germline CDR1 is SGHRS and CDR2 YFSETQ. CDR3 size: 15 residues. Trimming took 4 bases from V and 10 from J; bases not matched to a gene: 11. CDR3 sequence (DNA): TGCGCCAGCAGCACCGGGGACAGGGATTTTGGAAAACTGTTTTTT. This gives the protein CASSTGDRDFGKLFF.

The V call is TRBV7-8, the J call TRBJ2-5, with D perhaps TRBD2 (5 bases). The DNA end is more similar to TRBJ2-7, so the J call may be wrong. Germline assignment: CDR1 SGHVS and CDR2 FQNEAQ. The CDR3 is 13 amino acids. The CDR3 here is CASSLVTNDEQYF. The CDR3 DNA is TGTGCCAGCAGCTTAGTGACTAACGACGAGCAGTACTTC.

This clonotype was seen only a few times. The rearrangement links TRBV15 to TRBJ1-2, with D unresolved. V lost 0 bases to trimming and J lost 5 bases, with 13 bases between them. The germline V gene has CDR1 LNHNV and CDR2 YYDKDF (reference sequence). CDR3 size: 15 residues. Here the CDR3 reads CATSRDLESSYGYTF. For the CDR3, the DNA is TGTGCCACCAGCAGAGATCTGGAAAGTTCGTATGGCTACACCTTC.

This clonotype has a count of ten or more. This rearrangement joins TRBV7-3 to TRBJ2-1, with D maybe TRBD1 (5 bases). Trimming pared 5 bases from V and 9 bases from J, leaving 20 bases between. From germline, CDR1 is SGHTA and CDR2 FQGTGA. There are 15 residues in the CDR3. CDR3 DNA: TGTGCCAGCAGCCCCGGAACAGGACACCGTCCTGAGCAGTTCTTC. This codes for CASSPGTGHRPEQFF.

The rearrangement joins TRBV9 to TRBJ1-2; maybe TRBD1 (5 bases). Per the germline V gene, CDR1 is SGDLS and CDR2 is YYNGEE. This CDR3 spans 13 amino acids. Trimming took 0 bases from V and 4 from J, leaving 7 bases between them. This CDR3 is CASSVGTTYGYTF. CDR3 nucleotides: TGTGCCAGCAGCGTAGGGACAACCTATGGCTACACCTTC.

The chain couples TRBV12-3 or TRBV12-4 to TRBJ1-2; D unresolved. The CDR3 spans 14 residues. Trimming took 3 bases from V and 1 from J, leaving 9 bases between them. The DNA for the CDR3 is TGTGCCAGCAGTTTGGATCCAGTTAACTATGGCTACACCTTC. Translating it yields CASSLDPVNYGYTF.

V is TRBV28 and J is TRBJ2-6, with D uncertain. Germline assignment: CDR1 MDHEN and CDR2 SYDVKM. This CDR3 has 15 amino acids. Trimming pared 4 bases from V and 3 bases from J, leaving 10 bases between. In DNA, the CDR3 is TGTGCCAGCAGTTCGAGTGCTAGTGGGGCCAACGTCCTGACTTTC. Translated: CASSSSASGANVLTF. The full variable domain, with the rest looked up from reference TRBV28 and TRBJ2-6, is DVKVTQSSRYLVKRTGEKVFLECVQDMDHENMFWYRQDPGLGLRLIYFSYDVKMKEKGDIPEGYSVSREKKERFSLILESASTNQTSMYLCASSSSASGANVLTFGAGSRLTVL.

This rearrangement joins TRBV5-1 to TRBJ2-5; D unclear. The CDR3 has 15 amino acids. In germline, CDR1 is SGHRS, CDR2 YFSETQ. Deletions cut 0 bases from V and 1 base from J, with 10 bases between. This CDR3 is CASSLASGSQETQYF. CDR3 sequence (DNA): TGCGCCAGCAGCTTGGCATCTGGGTCCCAAGAGACCCAGTACTTC.

This clonotype was observed a few times. The chain has TRBV25-1 and TRBJ2-7; D may be TRBD1 or TRBD2 (5 bases each). Trimming pared 8 bases from V and 5 bases from J, leaving 25 bases between. The CDR3 covers 16 residues. Germline V gene lookup returns CDR1 MGHDK and CDR2 SYGVNS. The CDR3 sequence is CASGEGRWGSGHEQYF. The CDR3 bases are TGTGCCAGCGGAGAGGGAAGGTGGGGCAGCGGCCACGAGCAGTACTTC.

J is TRBJ2-5 and V is TRBV28; possible D gene TRBD1, 6 bases. The length of the CDR3 is 15 residues. Looked up from germline, CDR1 is MDHEN and CDR2 is SYDVKM. V was cut by 6 bases and J by 0 bases, with 14 bases left in between. This CDR3 reads CASRLRDTYQETQYF. As DNA, the CDR3 is TGTGCCAGCAGATTACGGGACACCTACCAAGAGACCCAGTACTTC. Full variable domain (missing parts from reference TRBV28 and TRBJ2-5): DVKVTQSSRYLVKRTGEKVFLECVQDMDHENMFWYRQDPGLGLRLIYFSYDVKMKEKGDIPEGYSVSREKKERFSLILESASTNQTSMYLCASRLRDTYQETQYFGPGTRLLVL.

This clonotype was recorded only once. The chain uses TRBV20-1 and TRBJ1-2; 7 bases fit TRBD1. Germline V gene sequence: CDR1 DFQATT, CDR2 SNEGSKA (reference sequence). This CDR3 is built from 12 residues. The V gene end was trimmed by 6 bases and the J gene end by 6 bases; junction bases not matched to a gene: 7. CDR3 sequence reads: CSATTDRNGYTF. The CDR3 coding sequence is TGCAGTGCGACTACGGACAGGAATGGCTACACCTTC.

The chain recombines TRBV20-1 with TRBJ2-3, with 8 positions matching TRBD2. This CDR3 region has 15 residues. Unmatched junction bases numbered 14, after V lost 6 bases and J lost 6 bases. The V gene's germline CDR1 is DFQATT and CDR2 SNEGSKA (reference sequence). CDR3 loop: CSARTGSGGLDTQYF. The CDR3 DNA is TGCAGTGCCCGGACGGGCAGCGGGGGCCTGGATACGCAGTATTTT.

This clonotype was counted a few times. V is TRBV9 and J is TRBJ1-3; no clear D gene. Germline V gives CDR1 SGDLS, CDR2 YYNGEE. The CDR3 loop spans 12 amino acids. V lost 7 bases, J lost 4 bases, and 9 bases lay in between. Here the CDR3 reads CASAGNGNTIYF. CDR3 bases: TGTGCCAGCGCTGGGAACGGAAACACCATATATTTT.

This clonotype was observed a handful of times. CDR3 region: CASRPMGDTQYF. In nucleotides, the CDR3 is TGTGCCAGCAGGCCCATGGGAGATACGCAGTATTTT. The rearrangement links TRBV12-3 or TRBV12-4 to TRBJ2-3; no definite D call. Trimming removed 6 bases at V and 5 bases at J, with 9 bases between. The CDR3 spans 12 residues.

The chain is built from TRBV13 and TRBJ2-3; 12 positions match TRBD2. CDR1 is PRHDT and CDR2 is FYEKMQ in the germline V gene (reference sequence). This CDR3 region has 17 residues. Trimming cost V 0 bases and J 0 bases; bases outside gene matches: 1. The CDR3, as DNA: TGTGCCAGCAGCTTAGGGGGGACTAGCGGGAGCACAGATACGCAGTATTTT. It codes for CASSLGGTSGSTDTQYF. The full variable domain, in which reference TRBV13 and TRBJ2-3 provide the parts outside the CDR3, is AAGVIQSPRHLIKEKRETATLKCYPIPRHDTVYWYQQGPGQDPQFLISFYEKMQSDKGSIPDRFSAQQFSDYHSELNMSSLELGDSALYFCASSLGGTSGSTDTQYFGPGTRLTVL.

This clonotype was detected ten times or more. The chain uses TRBV19 and TRBJ2-4; D gene unclear. V dropped 4 bases and J dropped 8 bases, with 15 bases sitting between them. The V gene's germline CDR1 is LNHDA and CDR2 SQIVND (reference sequence). The CDR3 has 14 amino acids. The CDR3 region is CASSTSTIGDIQYF. For the CDR3, the DNA is TGTGCCAGTAGTACCTCAACCATTGGGGACATTCAGTACTTC.

There are a few counts of this clonotype. The J gene is TRBJ2-7, the V gene TRBV3-1; the D gene is possibly TRBD2 (7 bases). The CDR3 loop spans 14 amino acids. Germline V gene lookup returns CDR1 LGHDT and CDR2 YNNKEL (reference sequence). V was pared by 4 bases and J by 7 bases, with 17 bases between. The CDR3 DNA reads TGTGCCAGCAGCCGGGGGGGCCTACAGTGGGAGCAGTACTTC. As protein: CASSRGGLQWEQYF.